This T cell receptor (beta chain) derives from a study of T cells in Graves' hyperthyroidism and ophthalmopathy. There were TCR beta CDR3 regions amplified from RNA transcripts. Researchers ran a first-round RT-PCR on the TCR CDR3 using the HTBI primer set. TCRdb processed the multiplex PCR reads anew with MiXCR; each CDR3 protein has one entry. The table lists about 50,000 distinct CDR3 sequences, 40% to 55% of them singletons. This clonotype was counted many times. Its antigen is unidentified. Uncontrolled infection, other autoimmune disease, pregnancy or lactation barred patients from enrollment. Broader study findings: Most clonotypes expanded in the thyroid (above 0.001) were also present in blood. Model output signaled ophthalmopathy a median approximately 6.2 months ahead of onset.

This CDR3 is 14 amino acids long. V was pared by 9 bases and J by 0 bases, with 6 bases of the junction left unmatched. The germline CDR1 and CDR2 sequences are LGHDT and YNNKEL (reference sequence). This rearrangement joins TRBV3-1 to TRBJ2-7; TRBD1 aligns across 9 bases. The sample was blood. The TCR was taken from a woman aged 25 to 45 with Graves' ophthalmopathy. Here the CDR3 reads CASVGTGSSYEQYF. In DNA, the CDR3 is TGTGCCAGTGTGGGGACAGGGAGCTCCTACGAGCAGTACTTC.